This entry lists 14 T cell receptor beta chains sequenced from one sample in a study of EBV T-cell therapy then PD-1 blockade in nasopharyngeal carcinoma. Clones were read by immunoSEQ multiplex PCR, and TCRdb kept only the in-frame ones, dropping some. This table holds fewer than 20,000 clones, roughly 83% found once. These receptors have no known antigen. Documented treatment: AdE1-LMPpoly-expanded autologous EBV-specific T-cell therapy followed by anti-PD-1 nivolumab. The sequencing used CD8+ T cells from blood, collected at day 0 from a patient whose treatment included autologous EBV-specific T cells and nivolumab. These receptor sequences come from a man in his forties or fifties with nasopharyngeal carcinoma.

The sample holds one count of this clone. The chain recombines TRBV27 with TRBJ2-3, with 8 nucleotides matching TRBD1. V dropped 1 base and J dropped 4; count of bases not matched to a gene: 1. Looked up from germline, CDR1 is MNHEY and CDR2 is SMNVEV (reference sequence). The CDR3 runs to 14 residues. In nucleotides, the CDR3 is TGTGCCAGCAGTTTATACAGGGGGGCAGATACGCAGTATTTT. Translated: CASSLYRGADTQYF.

The V gene is TRBV29-1, the J gene TRBJ2-5; 8 positions match TRBD1. This CDR3 has 13 amino acids. CDR1 and CDR2 from the germline V gene are SQVTM and ANQGSEA. Germline trimming cut 6 bases from V and 5 bases from J; bases unmatched to any gene: 8. CDR3 in amino acids: CSVPGQVMETQYF. The CDR3 DNA reads TGCAGCGTCCCGGGACAGGTGATGGAGACCCAGTACTTC.

The J gene is TRBJ1-2, the V gene TRBV4-1, with a weak D call TRBD1 (5 bases). The length of the CDR3 is 15 residues. Germline values: CDR1 MGHRA, CDR2 YSYEKL. V was trimmed by 0 bases and J by 4 bases, leaving 12 bases between them. CDR3 in amino acids: CASSQDGASFYGYTF. DNA for the CDR3: TGCGCCAGCAGCCAAGATGGGGCCAGCTTCTATGGCTACACCTTC.

This chain connects TRBV6-5 to TRBJ2-4; TRBD2 might be the D (5 bases). CDR3 length equals 15 residues. Deletions cut 4 bases from V and 6 bases from J, with 16 bases between. The V gene's germline CDR1 is MNHEY and CDR2 SVGAGI. CDR3 nucleotide sequence: TGTGCCAGCAGTTCCCATGCGGGTGAAGGAAACATTCAGTACTTC. This translates into CASSSHAGEGNIQYF.

The chain joins TRBV9 to TRBJ1-1; D unresolved. V was trimmed by 7 bases and J by 0 bases, leaving 10 bases between them. The CDR3 spans 13 residues. CDR1 and CDR2 (germline): SGDLS, YYNGEE. CDR3 loop: CASSMTVNTEAFF. DNA of the CDR3: TGTGCCAGCTCCATGACTGTGAACACTGAAGCTTTCTTT.

The chain joins TRBV2 to TRBJ1-1; D possibly corresponds to TRBD1 (6 bases). Per the germline V gene, CDR1 is SNHLY and CDR2 is FYNNEI. V lost 7 bases and J 5 bases, leaving 17 bases between the germline ends. This CDR3 region has 14 residues. CDR3 loop: CASINRGAGTEAFF. CDR3 nucleotide sequence: TGTGCCAGCATCAACCGGGGGGCAGGGACTGAAGCTTTCTTT.

The chain is built from TRBV9 and TRBJ2-2; 8 nucleotides agree with TRBD2. The CDR3 is 17 amino acids. Germline CDR1 is SGDLS and CDR2 is YYNGEE. The ends lost 4 bases at V and 2 bases at J; junction bases unmatched: 10. The CDR3 DNA sequence: TGTGCCAGCAGCAGCTCTCGGAGCGGGGGCAACACCGGGGAGCTGTTTTTT. This gives the protein CASSSSRSGGNTGELFF.

This chain's CDR3 is CASRPQGATNEKLFF. CDR3 DNA sequence: TGCGCCAGCCGCCCACAGGGGGCGACTAATGAAAAACTGTTTTTT. The J gene is TRBJ1-4, the V gene TRBV4-1; TRBD1 matches at 9 bases. The CDR3 contains 15 residues. Germline CDR1 is MGHRA and CDR2 is YSYEKL. V gave up 8 bases and J gave up 2 bases; unmatched junction bases: 6.

As DNA, the CDR3 is TGTGCCAGCAGTGACGGACAGGGGAATTCACCCCTCCACTTT. Translating gives CASSDGQGNSPLHF. The chain recombines TRBV6-4 with TRBJ1-6; 9 bases fit TRBD1. This CDR3 has 14 amino acids. Losses at the gene ends were 2 bases for V and 7 bases for J; bases not matched to a gene: 0. The germline gives CDR1 MRHNA, CDR2 SNTAGT.

This clone showed up just a few times. This chain links TRBV4-2 with TRBJ2-2, with 8 bases lining up with TRBD1. Germline V gene sequence: CDR1 LGHNA, CDR2 YNFKEQ. This CDR3 is built from 13 residues. J gave up 5 bases and V 7 bases, and 3 bases lay outside the gene matches. CDR3 sequence (DNA): TGTGCCAGCACCACAGGGGGAACCGGGGAGCTGTTTTTT. Translation gives CASTTGGTGELFF.

The chain combines TRBV6-5 with TRBJ2-7; D tentatively reads TRBD1 or TRBD2 (5 bases each). Trimming took off 4 bases at V and 4 bases at J, with 20 bases between the two ends. CDR1 and CDR2 from the germline V gene are MNHEY and SVGAGI. The CDR3 is 16 amino acids. Here the CDR3 reads CASSWGPDSTEYEQYF. The CDR3, as DNA: TGTGCCAGCAGTTGGGGACCCGACAGTACCGAGTACGAGCAGTACTTC.

J is TRBJ2-7 and V is TRBV7-2; no definite D call. Germline V gene sequence: CDR1 SGHTA, CDR2 FQGNSA. Deletions cut 3 bases from V and 5 bases from J, with 11 bases between. CDR3 length equals 13 residues. CDR3 amino acids: CASSFGSTHEQYF. The CDR3, as DNA: TGTGCCAGCAGCTTCGGGTCGACCCACGAGCAGTACTTC.

The chain has TRBV9 and TRBJ2-2; D ambiguous. V was shortened by 0 bases and J by 4 bases, with 4 bases between the two germline ends. Germline CDR1 reads SGDLS; CDR2 reads YYNGEE. The length of the CDR3 is 13 residues. CDR3 region: CASSVEVTGELFF. The CDR3 DNA reads TGTGCCAGCAGCGTAGAAGTCACCGGGGAGCTGTTTTTT.

The V call is TRBV4-3, the J call TRBJ2-7, with 9 bases fitting TRBD1. The V gene end was trimmed by 3 bases and the J gene end by 2 bases; junction bases not matched to a gene: 14. The CDR3 is 18 amino acids. Germline-derived CDR1 and CDR2 are LGHNA and YSLEER. The CDR3 protein is CASSHGQGSSLSTYEQYF. The CDR3 DNA reads as TGCGCCAGCAGCCATGGACAGGGGTCAAGTCTCAGCACCTACGAGCAGTACTTC.